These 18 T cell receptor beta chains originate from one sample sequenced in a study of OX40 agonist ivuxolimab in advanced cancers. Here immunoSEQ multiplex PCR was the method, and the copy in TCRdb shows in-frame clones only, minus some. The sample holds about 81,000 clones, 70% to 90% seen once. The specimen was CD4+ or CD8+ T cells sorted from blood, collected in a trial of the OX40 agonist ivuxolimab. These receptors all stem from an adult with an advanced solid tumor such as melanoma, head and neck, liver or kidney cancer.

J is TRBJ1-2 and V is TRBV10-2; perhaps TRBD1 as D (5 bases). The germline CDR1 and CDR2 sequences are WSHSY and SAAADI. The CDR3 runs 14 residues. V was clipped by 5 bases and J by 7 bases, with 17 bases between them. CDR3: CASSLNRGDSGYTF. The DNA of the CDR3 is TGCGCCAGCAGTCTCAATAGAGGGGATTCTGGCTACACCTTC.

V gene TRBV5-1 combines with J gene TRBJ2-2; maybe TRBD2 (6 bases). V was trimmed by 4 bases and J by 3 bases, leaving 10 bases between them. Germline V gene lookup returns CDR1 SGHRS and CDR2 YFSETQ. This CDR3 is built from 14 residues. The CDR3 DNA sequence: TGCGCCAGCAGCCCCGGGGGTGACACCGGGGAGCTGTTTTTT. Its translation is CASSPGGDTGELFF.

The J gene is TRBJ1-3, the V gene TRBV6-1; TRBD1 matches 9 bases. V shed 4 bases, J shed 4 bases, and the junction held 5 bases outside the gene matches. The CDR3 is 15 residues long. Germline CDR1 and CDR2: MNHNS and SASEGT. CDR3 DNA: TGTGCCAGCAGTGGTTGGACAGGGGTCGGAAACACCATATATTTT. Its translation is CASSGWTGVGNTIYF.

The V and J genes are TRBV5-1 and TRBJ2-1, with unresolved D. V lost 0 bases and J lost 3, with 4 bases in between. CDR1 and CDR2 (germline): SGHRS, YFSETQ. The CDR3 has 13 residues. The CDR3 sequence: CASSLGVYNEQFF. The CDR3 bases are TGCGCCAGCAGCTTGGGAGTCTACAATGAGCAGTTCTTC.

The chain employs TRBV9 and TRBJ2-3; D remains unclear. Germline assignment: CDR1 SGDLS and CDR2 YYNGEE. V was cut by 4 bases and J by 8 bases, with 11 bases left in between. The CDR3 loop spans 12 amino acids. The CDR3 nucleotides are TGTGCCAGCAGCCCCCAAATAGGTACGCAGTATTTT. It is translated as CASSPQIGTQYF.

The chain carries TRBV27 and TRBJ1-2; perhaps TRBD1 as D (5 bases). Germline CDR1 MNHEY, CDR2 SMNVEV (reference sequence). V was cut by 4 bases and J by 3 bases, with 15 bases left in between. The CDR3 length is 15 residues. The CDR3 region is CASSSGTAEDYGYTF. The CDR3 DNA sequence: TGTGCCAGCAGTTCGGGGACCGCTGAAGACTATGGCTACACCTTC.

This chain's CDR3 is CASSRGPDTGELFF. CDR3 sequence (DNA): TGTGCCAGCAGTAGGGGCCCAGACACCGGGGAGCTGTTTTTT. The chain is built from TRBV2 and TRBJ2-2, with D possibly matching TRBD1 (5 bases). Trimming cost V 5 bases and J 3 bases, with 10 bases left between them. The CDR3 is 14 amino acids. Germline CDR1 is SNHLY and CDR2 is FYNNEI.

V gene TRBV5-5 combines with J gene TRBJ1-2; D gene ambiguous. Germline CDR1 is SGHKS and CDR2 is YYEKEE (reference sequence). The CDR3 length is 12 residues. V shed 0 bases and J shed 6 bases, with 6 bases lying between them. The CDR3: CASSLVDDGYTF. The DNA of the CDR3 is TGTGCCAGCAGCTTGGTCGATGATGGCTACACCTTC.

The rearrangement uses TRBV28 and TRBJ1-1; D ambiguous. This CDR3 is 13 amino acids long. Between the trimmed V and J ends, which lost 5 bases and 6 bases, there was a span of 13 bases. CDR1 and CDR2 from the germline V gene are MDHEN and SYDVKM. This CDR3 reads CASSPRPVPEAFF. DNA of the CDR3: TGTGCCAGCAGTCCGCGGCCTGTACCTGAAGCTTTCTTT.

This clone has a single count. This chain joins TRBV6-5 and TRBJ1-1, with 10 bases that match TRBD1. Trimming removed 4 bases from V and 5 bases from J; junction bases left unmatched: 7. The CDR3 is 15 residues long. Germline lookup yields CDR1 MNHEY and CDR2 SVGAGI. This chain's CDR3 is CASSFRQGAGTEAFF. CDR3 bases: TGTGCCAGCAGTTTCCGACAGGGGGCTGGGACTGAAGCTTTCTTT.

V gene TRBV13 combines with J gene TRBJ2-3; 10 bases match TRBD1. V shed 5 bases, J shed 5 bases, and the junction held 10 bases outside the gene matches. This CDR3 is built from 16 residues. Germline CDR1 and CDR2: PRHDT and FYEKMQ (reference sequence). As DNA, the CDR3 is TGTGCCAGCAGCCAATCGACAGGGGGCATGGTAGATACGCAGTATTTT. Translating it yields CASSQSTGGMVDTQYF.

In DNA form, the CDR3 reads TGTGCCAGCAGACAACAGGAGCAACGCACAGATACGCAGTATTTT. Protein sequence: CASRQQEQRTDTQYF. The genes are TRBV6-6 and TRBJ2-3; a possible D gene is TRBD1 (5 bases). From germline, CDR1 is MNHNY and CDR2 SVGAGI (reference sequence). This CDR3 has 15 residues. Trimming left V 6 bases short and J 1 base short, with 14 bases between.

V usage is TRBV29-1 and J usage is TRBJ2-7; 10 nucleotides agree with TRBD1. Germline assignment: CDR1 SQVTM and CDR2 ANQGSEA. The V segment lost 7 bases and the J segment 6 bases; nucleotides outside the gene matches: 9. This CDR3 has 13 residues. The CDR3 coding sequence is TGCAGCGCGACCCGGGACAGGGGCGCCGAGCAGTACTTC. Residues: CSATRDRGAEQYF.

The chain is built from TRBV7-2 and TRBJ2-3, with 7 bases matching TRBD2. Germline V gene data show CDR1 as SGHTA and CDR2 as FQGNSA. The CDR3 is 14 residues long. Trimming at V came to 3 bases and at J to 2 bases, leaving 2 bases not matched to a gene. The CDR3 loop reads CASSLGGVTDTQYF. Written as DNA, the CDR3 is TGTGCCAGCAGCTTGGGGGGGGTCACAGATACGCAGTATTTT.

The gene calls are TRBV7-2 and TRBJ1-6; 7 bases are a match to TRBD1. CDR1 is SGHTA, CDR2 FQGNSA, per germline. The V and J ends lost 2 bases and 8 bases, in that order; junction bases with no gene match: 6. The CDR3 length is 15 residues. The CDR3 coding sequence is TGTGCCAGCAGCTTAATGGGACAGATCTATTCACCCCTCCACTTT. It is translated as CASSLMGQIYSPLHF. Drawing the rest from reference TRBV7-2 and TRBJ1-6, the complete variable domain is GAGVSQSPSNKVTEKGKDVELRCDPISGHTALYWYRQSLGQGLEFLIYFQGNSAPDKSGLPSDRFSAERTGGSVSTLTIQRTQQEDSAVYLCASSLMGQIYSPLHFGNGTRLTVT.

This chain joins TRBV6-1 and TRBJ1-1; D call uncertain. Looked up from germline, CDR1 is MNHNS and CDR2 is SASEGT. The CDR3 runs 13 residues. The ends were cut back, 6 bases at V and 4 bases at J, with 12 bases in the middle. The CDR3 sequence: CASSAQGGTEAFF. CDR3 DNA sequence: TGTGCCAGCAGCGCACAAGGAGGCACTGAAGCTTTCTTT.

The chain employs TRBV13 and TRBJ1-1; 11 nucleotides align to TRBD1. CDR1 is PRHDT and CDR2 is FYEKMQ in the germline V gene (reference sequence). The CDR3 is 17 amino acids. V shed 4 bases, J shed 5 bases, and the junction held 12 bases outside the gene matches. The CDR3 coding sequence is TGTGCCAGCAGCTCAAACCGGGACAGGGGGAAAGGTACTGAAGCTTTCTTT. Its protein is CASSSNRDRGKGTEAFF.

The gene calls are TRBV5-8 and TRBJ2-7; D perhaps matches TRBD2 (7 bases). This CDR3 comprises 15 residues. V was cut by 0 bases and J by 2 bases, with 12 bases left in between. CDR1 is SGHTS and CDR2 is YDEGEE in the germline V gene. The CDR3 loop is CASSLAAGAAYEQYF. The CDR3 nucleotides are TGTGCCAGCAGCTTGGCCGCGGGGGCCGCCTACGAGCAGTACTTC.